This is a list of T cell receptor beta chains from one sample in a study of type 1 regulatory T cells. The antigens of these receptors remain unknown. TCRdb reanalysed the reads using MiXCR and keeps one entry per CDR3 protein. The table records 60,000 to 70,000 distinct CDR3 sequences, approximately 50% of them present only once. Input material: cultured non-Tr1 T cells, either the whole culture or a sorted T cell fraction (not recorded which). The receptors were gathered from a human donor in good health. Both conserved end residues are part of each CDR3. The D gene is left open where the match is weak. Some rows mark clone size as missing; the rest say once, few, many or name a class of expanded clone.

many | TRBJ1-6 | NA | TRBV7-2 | TGTGCCAGCAGCTTAGCGAGCTCCTATAATTCACCCCTCCACTTT | CASSLASSYNSPLHF
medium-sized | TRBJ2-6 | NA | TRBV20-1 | TGCAGTGCTAGGGTCGGGGTGGTGGCTGGGGCCAACGTCCTGACTTTC | CSARVGVVAGANVLTF
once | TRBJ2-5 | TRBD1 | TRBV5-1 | TGCGCCAGCAGCCCGCGGGACAGGGGGCTCCAAGAGACCCAGTACTTC | CASSPRDRGLQETQYF
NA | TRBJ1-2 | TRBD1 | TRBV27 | TGTGCCAGCACCCTGGACAGGAGGGGTAACTATGGCTACACCTTC | CASTLDRRGNYGYTF
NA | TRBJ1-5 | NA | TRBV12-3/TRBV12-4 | TGTGCCAGCAGGGAGAGTGGGCGGCCCCAGCATTTT | CASRESGRPQHF
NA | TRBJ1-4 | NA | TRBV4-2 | TGTGCCAGCAGCCGCACAGGCGGGGTTGCTAATGAAAAACTGTTTTTT | CASSRTGGVANEKLFF
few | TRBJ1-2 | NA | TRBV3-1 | TGTGCCAGCAGCCAGTACCAGGGTTCTAACTATGGCTACACCTTC | CASSQYQGSNYGYTF
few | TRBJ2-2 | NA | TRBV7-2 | TGTGCCAGCAGCTCCCTTAACACCGGGGAGCTGTTTTTT | CASSSLNTGELFF
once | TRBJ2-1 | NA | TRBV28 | TGTGCCAGCAGTACCACCCTTCGCGGGTCCTACAATGAGCAGTTCTTC | CASSTTLRGSYNEQFF
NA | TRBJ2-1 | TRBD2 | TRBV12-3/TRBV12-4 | TGTGCCAGCCGGGGGGGCTACAATGAGCAGTTCTTC | CASRGGYNEQFF
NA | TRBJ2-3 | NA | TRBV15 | TGTGCCACCAGCAGAGTGAAGGCAGGGAGATTGGATACGCAGTATTTT | CATSRVKAGRLDTQYF
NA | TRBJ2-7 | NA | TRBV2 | TGTGCCAGCAAAGTAGGCAGTAGAACCTACGAGCAGTACTTC | CASKVGSRTYEQYF
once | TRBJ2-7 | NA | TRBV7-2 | TGTGCCAGCAGCTTATTTCGGGGAAGAACCTACGAGCAGTACTTC | CASSLFRGRTYEQYF
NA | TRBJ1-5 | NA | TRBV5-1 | TGCGCCAGCAGCTTGGACAGGGATGGTCAGCCCCAGCATTTT | CASSLDRDGQPQHF
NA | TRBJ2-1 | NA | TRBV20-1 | TGCAGTGCTGGTGCGGGGACTGGAAATGAGCAGTTCTTC | CSAGAGTGNEQFF
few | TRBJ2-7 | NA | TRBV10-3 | TGTGCCATCAGGGGATTGGGGGGAGCGTACGAGCAGTACTTC | CAIRGLGGAYEQYF
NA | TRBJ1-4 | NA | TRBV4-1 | TGCGCCAGCAGCCAAGATGGGCAATATGGGGAAAAACTGTTTTTT | CASSQDGQYGEKLFF
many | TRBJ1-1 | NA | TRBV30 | TGTGCCTGGAGTGTAAAGAACACTGAAGCTTTCTTT | CAWSVKNTEAFF
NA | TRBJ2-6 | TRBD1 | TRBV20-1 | TGCAGTGCTAGCGACAGGGGACACTCTGGGGCCAACGTCCTGACTTTC | CSASDRGHSGANVLTF
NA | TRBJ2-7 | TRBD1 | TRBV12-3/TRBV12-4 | TGTGCCAGCAGCTATACAGGGGGCCGGAGCTCCTACGAGCAGTACTTC | CASSYTGGRSSYEQYF
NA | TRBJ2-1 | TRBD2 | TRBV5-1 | TGCGCCAGCAGCATAGGACTAGCGGGGGGGGATGAGCAGTTCTTC | CASSIGLAGGDEQFF
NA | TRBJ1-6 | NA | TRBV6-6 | TGTGCCAGCAGTCCTCAGGGATGGAATTCACCCCTCCACTTT | CASSPQGWNSPLHF
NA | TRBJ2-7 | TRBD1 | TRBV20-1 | TGCAGTGCTTACCCACCGGGACAGGGGGCGCGCGAGCAGTACTTC | CSAYPPGQGAREQYF
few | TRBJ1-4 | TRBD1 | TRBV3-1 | TGTGCCAGCAGCCAAAGACAGGGTATAATTGAAAAACTGTTTTTT | CASSQRQGIIEKLFF
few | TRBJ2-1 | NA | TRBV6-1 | TGTGCCAGCAGTCAACACAATGAGCAGTTCTTC | CASSQHNEQFF
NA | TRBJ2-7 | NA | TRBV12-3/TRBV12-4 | TGTGCCAGCAGTCCCGCCTACGAGCAGTACTTC | CASSPAYEQYF
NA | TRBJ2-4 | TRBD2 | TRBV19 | TGTGCCAGTAGTATTATCCCCAGCGGGGTGACGTTAAACATTCAGTACTTC | CASSIIPSGVTLNIQYF
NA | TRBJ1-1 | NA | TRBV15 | TGTGCCACCAGCAGAGGGGAGTTGCGGAACACTGAAGCTTTCTTT | CATSRGELRNTEAFF
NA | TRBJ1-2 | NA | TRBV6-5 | TGTGCCAGCAGTTACGATAGTAACAGGAGGGGCGATGGCTACACCTTC | CASSYDSNRRGDGYTF
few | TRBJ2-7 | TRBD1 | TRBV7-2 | TGTGCCAGCAGCCAGGACAGGAGAGGAGAGCAGTACTTC | CASSQDRRGEQYF
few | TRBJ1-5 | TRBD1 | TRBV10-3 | TGTGCCATCAGCTCGGGACAGGGGGATCAGCCCCAGCATTTT | CAISSGQGDQPQHF
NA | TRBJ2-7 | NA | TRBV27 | TGTGCCAGCAGTTTAGTACGGGGGCCTGTCTACGAGCAGTACTTC | CASSLVRGPVYEQYF
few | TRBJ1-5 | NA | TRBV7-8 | TGTGCCAGCAGCGCCCGGATCGAGGGTCAGCCCCAGCATTTT | CASSARIEGQPQHF
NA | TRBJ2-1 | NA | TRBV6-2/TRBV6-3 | TGTGCCAGCAGTTACTCGGCCTGGTCGGAGGTTTCTAGCCTCAATGAGCAGTTCTTC | CASSYSAWSEVSSLNEQFF
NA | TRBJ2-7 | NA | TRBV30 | TGTGCCTGGAAGGGACATCTGAGCTCCTACGAGCAGTACTTC | CAWKGHLSSYEQYF
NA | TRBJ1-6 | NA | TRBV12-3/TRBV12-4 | TGTGCCAGCAGTTTGAGTAGGGGGGATAATTCACCCCTCCACTTT | CASSLSRGDNSPLHF
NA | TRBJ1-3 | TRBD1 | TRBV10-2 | TGCGCCAGTGCGACAGGGCCGAGCTCTGGAAACACCATATATTTT | CASATGPSSGNTIYF
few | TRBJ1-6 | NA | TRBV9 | TGTGCCAGCAGCGTAGGCCCCCAAAGCGATTCACCCCTCCACTTT | CASSVGPQSDSPLHF
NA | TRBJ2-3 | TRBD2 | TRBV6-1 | TGTGCCAGCATTAGGACTAGCGGGGGATCCACAGATACGCAGTATTTT | CASIRTSGGSTDTQYF
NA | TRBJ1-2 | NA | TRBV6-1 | TGTGCCAGCAGTGAACAACCCCAGTATGGCTACACCTTC | CASSEQPQYGYTF
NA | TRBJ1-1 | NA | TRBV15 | TGTGCCAGCCAAATGCAGGGCTTCGACACTGAAGCTTTCTTT | CASQMQGFDTEAFF
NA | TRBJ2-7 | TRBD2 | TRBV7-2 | TGTGCCAGCAGCTTCGCTAGCGCGGGGGGGTCCTACGAGCAGTACTTC | CASSFASAGGSYEQYF
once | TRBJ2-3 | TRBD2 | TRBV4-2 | TGTGCCAGCAGCCAAGCTAGCGGGGGGGCCGATACGCAGTATTTT | CASSQASGGADTQYF
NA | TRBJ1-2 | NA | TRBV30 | TGTGCCTGGAGCCGGGGGATTTGGACTAACTATGGCTACACCTTC | CAWSRGIWTNYGYTF
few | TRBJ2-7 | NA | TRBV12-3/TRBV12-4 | TGTGCCAGCAGTTTATTAACCGGATACGAGCAGTACTTC | CASSLLTGYEQYF
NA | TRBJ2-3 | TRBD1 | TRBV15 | TGTGCCACCAGCAGAGAAAGACAGGGGGCTTTAGATACGCAGTATTTT | CATSRERQGALDTQYF
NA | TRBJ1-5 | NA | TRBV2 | TGTGCCAGCAGTCAAGGGGTGGGGACTCGCAATCAGCCCCAGCATTTT | CASSQGVGTRNQPQHF
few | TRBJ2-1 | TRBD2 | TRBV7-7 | TGTGCTAGCAGCTTAGGCGGGGGGGCCGACAATGAGCAGTTCTTC | CASSLGGGADNEQFF
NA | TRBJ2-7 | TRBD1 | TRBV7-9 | TGTGCCAGCAGCCCTGACAGGGGGCCGTCCCACGAGCAGTACTTC | CASSPDRGPSHEQYF
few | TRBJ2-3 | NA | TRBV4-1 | TGCGCCAGCAGCCAAGAGGGCAGAGACACAGATACGCAGTATTTT | CASSQEGRDTDTQYF
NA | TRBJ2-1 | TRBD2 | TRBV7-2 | TGTGCCAGCAGCAAGACTAGCGGGGGCTCCTACAATGAGCAGTTCTTC | CASSKTSGGSYNEQFF
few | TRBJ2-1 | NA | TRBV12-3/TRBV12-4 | TGTGCCAGCAGCCCGGGGAGGAAGGTCAATGAGCAGTTCTTC | CASSPGRKVNEQFF
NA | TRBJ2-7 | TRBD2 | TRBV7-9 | TGTGCCAGCAGTTTTAGCGGGGTCCCCTACGAGCAGTACTTC | CASSFSGVPYEQYF
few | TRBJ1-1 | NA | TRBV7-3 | TGTGCCAGCAGCTTAAAAGCGAACACTGAAGCTTTCTTT | CASSLKANTEAFF
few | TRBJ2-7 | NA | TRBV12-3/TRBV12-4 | TGTGCCAGCAGCCGCCCCGGGACCCAGTCAGGACAGTACTTC | CASSRPGTQSGQYF
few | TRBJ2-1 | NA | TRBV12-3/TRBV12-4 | TGTGCCAGCGTGAGGGGGGGTCTCGGGGACAATGAGCAGTTCTTC | CASVRGGLGDNEQFF
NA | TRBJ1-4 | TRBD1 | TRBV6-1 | TGTGCCAGCAGTCCCTCCCCGGAGACAGGGCGTTGGAAATTT | CASSPSPETGRWKF
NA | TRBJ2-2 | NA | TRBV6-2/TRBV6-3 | TGTGCCAGCAGCCCGCGGAAGAACACCGGGGAGCTGTTTTTT | CASSPRKNTGELFF
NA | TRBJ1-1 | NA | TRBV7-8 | TGTGCCAGCAGCTTAACAGTTTCAGAGAACACTGAAGCTTTCTTT | CASSLTVSENTEAFF